These 17 T cell receptor beta chains share one sample of origin, sequenced in a study of CD8+ T cells in alopecia areata. It was cDNA, reverse transcribed from extracted RNA, that served as the sequencing template. Using immunoSEQ multiplex PCR, the repertoire was profiled, and TCRdb retains in-frame clones only, with some absent. The sample includes 200,000 to 250,000 clones, approximately 57% of them seen just once. Specified treatment: oral pan-JAK inhibitor, 5-10 mg twice daily. This specimen consisted of CD4+ T cells sorted from blood, obtained at week 4, from a patient treated with tofacitinib. The receptor source for this set is a human donor with alopecia areata.

The rearrangement uses TRBV7-9 and TRBJ2-7; tentative D call: TRBD2 (6 bases). Looked up from germline, CDR1 is SEHNR and CDR2 is FQNEAQ (reference sequence). The CDR3 runs 13 residues. The V and J ends lost 5 bases and 4 bases respectively, with 12 bases between them. The CDR3 bases are TGTGCCAGCAGCCCTGCTGGGGGGTACGAGCAGTACTTC. Its translation is CASSPAGGYEQYF.

The chain's CDR3 is CASSFRLAGELFF. The CDR3 DNA sequence: TGTGCCAGCAGTTTCAGACTAGCCGGGGAGCTGTTTTTT. The V call is TRBV2, the J call TRBJ2-2, with a possible D match to TRBD2 (6 bases). The CDR3 has 13 residues. V was clipped by 5 bases and J by 6 bases, with 10 bases between them. Germline CDR1 SNHLY, CDR2 FYNNEI.

This clone is a singleton in its sample. The chain is built from TRBV5-1 and TRBJ1-1; D remains unclear. The germline gives CDR1 SGHRS, CDR2 YFSETQ. This CDR3 has 14 amino acids. Trimming cost V 4 bases and J 0 bases, with 10 bases left between them. Here the CDR3 DNA reads TGCGCCAGCAGCCTCGGACGGTTGAACACTGAAGCTTTCTTT. This codes for CASSLGRLNTEAFF.

The chain combines TRBV9 with TRBJ2-6; possibly TRBD2 for D (6 bases). The CDR3 runs to 16 residues. Germline CDR1 SGDLS, CDR2 YYNGEE. The V and J ends lost 0 bases and 5 bases respectively, with 12 bases between them. The CDR3 spells CASSVAGGSRANVLTF. CDR3 bases: TGTGCCAGCAGCGTAGCTGGGGGGAGTAGGGCCAACGTCCTGACTTTC.

V is TRBV4-1 and J is TRBJ1-1; D ambiguous. Germline values: CDR1 MGHRA, CDR2 YSYEKL. The ends were cut back, 1 base at V and 1 base at J, with 7 bases in the middle. The CDR3 has 14 amino acids. The CDR3 protein is CASSQGHKNTEAFF. The CDR3 coding sequence is TGCGCCAGCAGCCAAGGACACAAGAACACTGAAGCTTTCTTT.

This clone was detected a few times. CDR3 loop: CASSEAREPRGFF. The DNA for the CDR3 is TGTGCCAGCAGTGAAGCGCGTGAACCCCGGGGGTTCTTT. The V and J genes are TRBV2 and TRBJ1-1, with D possibly matching TRBD1 (5 bases). Trimming stripped 0 bases from V and 14 bases from J, with 16 bases between. The germline V gene has CDR1 SNHLY and CDR2 FYNNEI. The length of the CDR3 is 13 residues.

This clone was counted only a few times. V is TRBV19 and J is TRBJ1-1, with D unresolved. The V gene lost 10 bases and the J gene lost 4 bases, with 19 bases spanning the gap. The CDR3 sequence is 14 residues long. Per the germline V gene, CDR1 is LNHDA and CDR2 is SQIVND (reference sequence). This CDR3 reads CATMGRTGSTEAFF. In nucleotides, the CDR3 is TGTGCCACAATGGGAAGGACGGGGAGCACTGAAGCTTTCTTT.

In this sample, this clone turned up once. The gene calls are TRBV7-2 and TRBJ2-7, with D unresolved. Trimming removed 4 bases at V and 3 bases at J, with 10 bases between. The CDR3 runs 13 residues. Germline assignment: CDR1 SGHTA and CDR2 FQGNSA. CDR3 sequence reads: CASSSDGSYEQYF. The CDR3 bases are TGTGCCAGCAGCTCGGACGGAAGCTACGAGCAGTACTTC.

This chain joins TRBV29-1 and TRBJ2-7; weak D call: TRBD2 (6 bases). V lost 4 bases and J 2 bases, leaving 15 bases between the germline ends. This CDR3 spans 14 amino acids. The V gene's germline CDR1 is SQVTM and CDR2 ANQGSEA. The CDR3 DNA reads TGCAGCGTTGGGCCCCGGGGGTCTCCCTACGAGCAGTACTTC. Translated: CSVGPRGSPYEQYF.

The rearrangement links TRBV5-1 to TRBJ1-5; 7 nucleotides align to TRBD1. The trim removed 0 bases at V and 0 bases at J, leaving 0 bases unmatched. Germline V gene lookup returns CDR1 SGHRS and CDR2 YFSETQ. The CDR3 has 15 residues. The CDR3 nucleotides are TGCGCCAGCAGCTTGGGGGACAGTAGCAATCAGCCCCAGCATTTT. Protein product: CASSLGDSSNQPQHF.

The chain couples TRBV29-1 to TRBJ1-2, with D perhaps matching TRBD1 (6 bases). The length of the CDR3 is 16 residues. CDR1 and CDR2 (germline): SQVTM, ANQGSEA. Trimming took off 0 bases at V and 4 bases at J, with 18 bases between the two ends. The CDR3 DNA is TGCAGCGTTGAAGATGATGGGACACTTCGTGGCTATGGCTACACCTTC. It translates to CSVEDDGTLRGYGYTF.

V and J are TRBV7-2 and TRBJ2-7; D might be TRBD1 (5 bases). V was trimmed by 8 bases and J by 4 bases, leaving 12 bases between them. The CDR3 length is 12 residues. CDR1 and CDR2 from the germline V gene are SGHTA and FQGNSA. The DNA of the CDR3 is TGTGCCAGCGGACAAGGTTTATACGAGCAGTACTTC. Translated, it gives CASGQGLYEQYF.

This clone was counted a few times. The J gene is TRBJ1-3, the V gene TRBV29-1; D is uncertain. V dropped 2 bases and J dropped 4 bases, with 18 bases sitting between them. This CDR3 contains 16 residues. Looked up from germline, CDR1 is SQVTM and CDR2 is ANQGSEA. The CDR3 coding sequence is TGCAGCGTTGAAAGCAGTGACACCGAAGTGGGAAACACCATATATTTT. This translates into CSVESSDTEVGNTIYF.

The chain employs TRBV7-9 and TRBJ1-1; TRBD1 is a possible D gene (5 bases). There are 14 residues in the CDR3. CDR1 and CDR2 (germline): SEHNR, FQNEAQ (reference sequence). Trimming removed 6 bases at V and 1 base at J, with 12 bases between. CDR3 protein: CASRIGTANTEAFF. The DNA for the CDR3 is TGTGCCAGCAGAATCGGGACCGCGAACACTGAAGCTTTCTTT.

This chain connects TRBV4-3 to TRBJ2-3; 8 bases match TRBD2. Germline trimming cut 0 bases from V and 1 base from J; bases unmatched to any gene: 3. Germline loops: CDR1 LGHNA, CDR2 YSLEER. The CDR3 consists of 16 residues. The CDR3 loop reads CASSQELAGRTDTQYF. The CDR3 DNA follows: TGCGCCAGCAGCCAAGAGTTAGCGGGGCGCACAGATACGCAGTATTTT.

The V and J genes are TRBV19 and TRBJ2-3, with D possibly called TRBD1 or TRBD2 (5 bases each). The CDR3 contains 15 residues. Germline CDR1 LNHDA, CDR2 SQIVND (reference sequence). The V and J ends lost 6 bases and 2 bases respectively, with 15 bases between them. CDR3 nucleotide sequence: TGTGCCAGTAGGCGTGGACTGGGACCCACAGATACGCAGTATTTT. Its protein product is CASRRGLGPTDTQYF.

This clone was counted a few times. The chain joins TRBV19 to TRBJ1-5; TRBD1 aligns across 8 bases. Germline-derived CDR1 and CDR2 are LNHDA and SQIVND (reference sequence). J was trimmed by 5 bases and V by 7 bases; bases with no gene match: 10. The CDR3 totals 15 residues. This CDR3 is CASTQRNRGDQPQHF. The CDR3 bases are TGTGCCAGTACCCAACGGAACAGGGGGGATCAGCCCCAGCATTTT.